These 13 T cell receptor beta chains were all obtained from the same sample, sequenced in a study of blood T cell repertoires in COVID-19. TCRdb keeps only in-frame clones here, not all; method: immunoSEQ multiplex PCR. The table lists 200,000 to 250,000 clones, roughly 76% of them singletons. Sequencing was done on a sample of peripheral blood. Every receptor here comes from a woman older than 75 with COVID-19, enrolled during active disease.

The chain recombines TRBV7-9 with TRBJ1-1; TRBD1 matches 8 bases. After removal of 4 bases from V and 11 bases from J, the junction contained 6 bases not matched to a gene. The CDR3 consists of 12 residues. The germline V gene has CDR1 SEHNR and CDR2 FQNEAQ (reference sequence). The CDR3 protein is CASSSRTGRAFF. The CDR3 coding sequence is TGTGCCAGCAGCTCCCGGACAGGGAGGGCTTTCTTT.

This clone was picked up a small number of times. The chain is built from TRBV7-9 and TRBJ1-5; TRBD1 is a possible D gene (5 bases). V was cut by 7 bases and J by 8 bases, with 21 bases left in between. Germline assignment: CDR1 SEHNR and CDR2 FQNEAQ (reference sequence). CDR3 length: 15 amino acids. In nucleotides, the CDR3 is TGTGCCAGCACCCTAACTGGTACGGCGGGGGAGCCCCAGCATTTT. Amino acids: CASTLTGTAGEPQHF.

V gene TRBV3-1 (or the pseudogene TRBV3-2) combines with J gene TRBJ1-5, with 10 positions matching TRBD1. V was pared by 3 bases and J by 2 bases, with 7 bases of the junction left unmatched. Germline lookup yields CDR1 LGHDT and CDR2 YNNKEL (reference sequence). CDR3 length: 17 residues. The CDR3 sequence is CASSQGTGVVGNQPQHF. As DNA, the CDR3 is TGTGCCAGCAGCCAGGGGACAGGGGTGGTAGGCAATCAGCCCCAGCATTTT.

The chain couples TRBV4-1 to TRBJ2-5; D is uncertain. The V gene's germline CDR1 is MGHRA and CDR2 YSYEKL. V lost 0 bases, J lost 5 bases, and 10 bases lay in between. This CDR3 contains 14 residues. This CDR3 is CASSQDPYGETQYF. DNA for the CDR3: TGCGCCAGCAGCCAAGACCCCTACGGGGAGACCCAGTACTTC.

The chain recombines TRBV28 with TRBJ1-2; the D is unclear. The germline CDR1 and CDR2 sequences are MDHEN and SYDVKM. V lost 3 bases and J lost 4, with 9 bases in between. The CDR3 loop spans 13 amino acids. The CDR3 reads CASSFAVGYGYTF. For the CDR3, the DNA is TGTGCCAGCAGTTTCGCGGTCGGCTATGGCTACACCTTC.

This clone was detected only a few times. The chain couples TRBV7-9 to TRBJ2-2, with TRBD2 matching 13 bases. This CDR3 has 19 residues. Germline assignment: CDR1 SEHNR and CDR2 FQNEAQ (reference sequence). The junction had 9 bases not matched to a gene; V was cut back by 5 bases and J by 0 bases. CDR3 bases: TGTGCCAGCAGCCCCGGGGGGACTAGCGGGGCCACGAACACCGGGGAGCTGTTTTTT. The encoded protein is CASSPGGTSGATNTGELFF.

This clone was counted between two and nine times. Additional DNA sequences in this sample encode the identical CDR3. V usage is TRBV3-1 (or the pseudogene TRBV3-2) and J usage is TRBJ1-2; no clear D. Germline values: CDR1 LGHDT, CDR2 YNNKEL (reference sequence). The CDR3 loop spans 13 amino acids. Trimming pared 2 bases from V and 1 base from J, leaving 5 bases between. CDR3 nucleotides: TGTGCCAGCAGCCAAAGCTTTAACTATGGCTACACCTTC. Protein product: CASSQSFNYGYTF.

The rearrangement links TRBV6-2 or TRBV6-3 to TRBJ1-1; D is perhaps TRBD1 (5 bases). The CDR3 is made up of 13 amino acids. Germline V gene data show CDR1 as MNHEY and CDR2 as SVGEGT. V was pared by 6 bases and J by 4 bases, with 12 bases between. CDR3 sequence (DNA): TGTGCCAGCAGCGCCCAGACAGTCACTGAAGCTTTCTTT. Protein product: CASSAQTVTEAFF.

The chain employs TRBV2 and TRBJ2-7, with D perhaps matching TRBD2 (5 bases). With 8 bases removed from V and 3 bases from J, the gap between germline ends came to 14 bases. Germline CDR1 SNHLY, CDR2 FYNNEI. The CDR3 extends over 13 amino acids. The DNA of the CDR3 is TGTGCCAGCGTCCTCGGACGGGGCTACGAGCAGTACTTC. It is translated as CASVLGRGYEQYF. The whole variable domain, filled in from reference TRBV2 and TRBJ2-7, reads EPEVTQTPSHQVTQMGQEVILRCVPISNHLYFYWYRQILGQKVEFLVSFYNNEISEKSEIFDDQFSVERPDGSNFTLKIRSTKLEDSAMYFCASVLGRGYEQYFGPGTRLTVT.

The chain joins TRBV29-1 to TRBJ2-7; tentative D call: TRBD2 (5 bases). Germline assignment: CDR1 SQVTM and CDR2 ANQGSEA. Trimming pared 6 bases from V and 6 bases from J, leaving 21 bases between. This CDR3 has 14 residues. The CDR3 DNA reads TGCAGCGTACAAGGCGGACTGCCGGCGGGCGAGCAGTACTTC. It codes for CSVQGGLPAGEQYF.

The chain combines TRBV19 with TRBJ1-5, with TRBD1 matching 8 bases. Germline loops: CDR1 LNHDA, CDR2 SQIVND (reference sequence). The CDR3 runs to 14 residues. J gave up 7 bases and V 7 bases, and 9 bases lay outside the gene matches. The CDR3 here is CASTTGGRRQPQHF. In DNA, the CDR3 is TGTGCCAGTACCACAGGGGGGCGTCGGCAGCCCCAGCATTTT. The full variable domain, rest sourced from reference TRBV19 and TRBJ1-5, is DGGITQSPKYLFRKEGQNVTLSCEQNLNHDAMYWYRQDPGQGLRLIYYSQIVNDFQKGDIAEGYSVSREKKESFPLTVTSAQKNPTAFYLCASTTGGRRQPQHFGDGTRLSIL.

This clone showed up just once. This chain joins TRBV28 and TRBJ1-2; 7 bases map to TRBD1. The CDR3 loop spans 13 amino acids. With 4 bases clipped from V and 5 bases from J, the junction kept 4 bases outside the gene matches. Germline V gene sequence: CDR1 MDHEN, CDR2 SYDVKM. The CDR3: CASSSGQVYGYTF. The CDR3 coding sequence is TGTGCCAGCAGTTCCGGACAGGTTTATGGCTACACCTTC.

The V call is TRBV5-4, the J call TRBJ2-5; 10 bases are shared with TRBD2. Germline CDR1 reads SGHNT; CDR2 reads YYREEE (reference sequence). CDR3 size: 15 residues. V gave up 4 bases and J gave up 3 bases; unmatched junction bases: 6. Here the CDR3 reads CASSPRLAGEETQYF. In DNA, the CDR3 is TGTGCCAGCAGCCCACGACTAGCGGGCGAAGAGACCCAGTACTTC. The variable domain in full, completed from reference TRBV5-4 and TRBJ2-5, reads ETGVTQSPTHLIKTRGQQVTLRCSSQSGHNTVSWYQQALGQGPQFIFQYYREEENGRGNFPPRFSGLQFPNYSSELNVNALELDDSALYLCASSPRLAGEETQYFGPGTRLLVL.